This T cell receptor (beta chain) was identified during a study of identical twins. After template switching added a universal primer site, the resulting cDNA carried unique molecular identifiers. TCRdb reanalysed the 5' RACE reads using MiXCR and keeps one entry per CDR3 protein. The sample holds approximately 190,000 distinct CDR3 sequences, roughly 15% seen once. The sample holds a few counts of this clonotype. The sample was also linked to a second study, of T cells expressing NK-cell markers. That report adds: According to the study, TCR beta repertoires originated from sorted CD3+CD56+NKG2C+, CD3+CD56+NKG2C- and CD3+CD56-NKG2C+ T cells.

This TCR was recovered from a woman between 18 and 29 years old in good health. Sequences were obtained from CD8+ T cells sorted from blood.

DNA for the CDR3: TGCAGTGCGAGGGACTACCAGAACACCGGGGAGCTGTTTTTT. It translates to CSARDYQNTGELFF. This chain links TRBV20-1 with TRBJ2-2; 7 bases match TRBD2. The V gene's germline CDR1 is DFQATT and CDR2 SNEGSKA (reference sequence). The CDR3 loop spans 14 amino acids. The V segment lost 6 bases and the J segment 1 base; nucleotides outside the gene matches: 5.